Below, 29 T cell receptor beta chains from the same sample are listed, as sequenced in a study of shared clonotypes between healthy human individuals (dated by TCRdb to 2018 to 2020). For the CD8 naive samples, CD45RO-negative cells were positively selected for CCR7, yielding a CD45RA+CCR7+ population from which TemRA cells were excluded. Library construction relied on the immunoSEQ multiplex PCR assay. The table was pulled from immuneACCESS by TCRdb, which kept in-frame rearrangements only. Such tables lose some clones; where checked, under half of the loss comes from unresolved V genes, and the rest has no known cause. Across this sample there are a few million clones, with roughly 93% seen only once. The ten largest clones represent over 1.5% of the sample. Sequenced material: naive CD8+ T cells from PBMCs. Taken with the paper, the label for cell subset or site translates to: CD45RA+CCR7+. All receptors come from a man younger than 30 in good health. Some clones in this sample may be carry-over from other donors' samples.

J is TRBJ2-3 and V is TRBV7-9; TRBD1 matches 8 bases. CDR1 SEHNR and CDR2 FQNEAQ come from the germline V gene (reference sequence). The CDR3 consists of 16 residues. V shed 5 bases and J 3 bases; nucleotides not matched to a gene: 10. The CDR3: CASSPRQGQRTDTQYF. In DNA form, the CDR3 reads TGTGCCAGCAGCCCACGACAGGGGCAAAGGACAGATACGCAGTATTTT.

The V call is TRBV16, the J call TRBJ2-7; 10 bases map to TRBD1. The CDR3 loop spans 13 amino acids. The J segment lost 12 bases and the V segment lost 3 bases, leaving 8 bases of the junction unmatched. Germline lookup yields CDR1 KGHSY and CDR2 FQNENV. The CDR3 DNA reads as TGTGCCAGCAGCCAGACCGGGACAGGGGAGGTGTACTTC. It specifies CASSQTGTGEVYF.

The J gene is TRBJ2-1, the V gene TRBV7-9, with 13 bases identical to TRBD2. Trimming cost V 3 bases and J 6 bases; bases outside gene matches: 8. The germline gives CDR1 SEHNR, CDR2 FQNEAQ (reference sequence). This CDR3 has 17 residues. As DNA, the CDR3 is TGTGCCAGCAGCTTGCCATACCGGACTAGCGGGGGCAATGAGCAGTTCTTC. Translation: CASSLPYRTSGGNEQFF. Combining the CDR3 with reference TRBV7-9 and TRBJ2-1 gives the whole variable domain DTGVSQNPRHKITKRGQNVTFRCDPISEHNRLYWYRQTLGQGPEFLTYFQNEAQLEKSRLLSDRFSAERPKGSFSTLEIQRTEQGDSAMYLCASSLPYRTSGGNEQFFGPGTRLTVL.

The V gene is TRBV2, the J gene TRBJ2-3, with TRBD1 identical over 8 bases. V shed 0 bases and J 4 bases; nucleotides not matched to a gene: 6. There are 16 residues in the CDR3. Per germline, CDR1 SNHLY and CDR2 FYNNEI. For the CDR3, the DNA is TGTGCCAGCAGTGAAGCGCGAACAGGGGGGCCAGATACGCAGTATTTT. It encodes CASSEARTGGPDTQYF.

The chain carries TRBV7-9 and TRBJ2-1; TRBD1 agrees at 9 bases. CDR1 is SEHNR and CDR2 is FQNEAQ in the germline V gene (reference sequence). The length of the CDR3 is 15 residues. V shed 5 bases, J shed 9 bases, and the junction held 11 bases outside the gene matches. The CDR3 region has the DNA TGTGCCAGCAGCCAACGGGACAGGGCGTTCGGTGAGCAGTTCTTC. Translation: CASSQRDRAFGEQFF.

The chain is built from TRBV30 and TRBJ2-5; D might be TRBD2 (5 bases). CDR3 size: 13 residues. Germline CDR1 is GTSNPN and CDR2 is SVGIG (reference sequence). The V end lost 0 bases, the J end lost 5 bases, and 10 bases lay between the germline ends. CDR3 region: CAWSVGATETQYF. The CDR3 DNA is TGTGCCTGGAGTGTGGGAGCGACGGAGACCCAGTACTTC.

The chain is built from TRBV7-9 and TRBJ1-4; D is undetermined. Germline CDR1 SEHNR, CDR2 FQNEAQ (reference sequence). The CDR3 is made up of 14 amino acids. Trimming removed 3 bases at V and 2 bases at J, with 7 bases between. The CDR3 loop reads CASSLGITNEKLFF. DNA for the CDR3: TGTGCCAGCAGCTTGGGGATTACTAATGAAAAACTGTTTTTT.

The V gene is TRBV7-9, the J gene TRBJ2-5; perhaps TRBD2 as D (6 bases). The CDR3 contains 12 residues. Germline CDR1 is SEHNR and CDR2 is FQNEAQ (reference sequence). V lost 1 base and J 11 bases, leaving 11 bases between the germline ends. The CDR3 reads CASSLGLREQYF. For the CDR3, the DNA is TGTGCCAGCAGCTTAGGGTTACGGGAGCAGTACTTC.

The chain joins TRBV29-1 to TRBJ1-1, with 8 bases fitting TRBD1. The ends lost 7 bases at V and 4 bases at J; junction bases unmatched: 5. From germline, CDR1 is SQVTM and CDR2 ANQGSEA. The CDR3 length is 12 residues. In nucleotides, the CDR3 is TGCAGCGGCGACAGGGGAGGCACTGAAGCTTTCTTT. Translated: CSGDRGGTEAFF.

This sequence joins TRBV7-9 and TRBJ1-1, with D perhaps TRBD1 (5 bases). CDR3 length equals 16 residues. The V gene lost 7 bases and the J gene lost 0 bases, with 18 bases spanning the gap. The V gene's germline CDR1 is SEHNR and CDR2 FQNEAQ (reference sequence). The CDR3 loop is CASTQPRGRMNTEAFF. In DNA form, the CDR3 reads TGTGCCAGCACCCAACCCCGGGGCAGAATGAACACTGAAGCTTTCTTT.

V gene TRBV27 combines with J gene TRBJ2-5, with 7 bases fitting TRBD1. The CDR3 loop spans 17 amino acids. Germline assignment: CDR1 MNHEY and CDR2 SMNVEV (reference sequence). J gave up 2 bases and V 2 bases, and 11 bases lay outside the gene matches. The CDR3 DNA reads TGTGCCAGCAGTTTAGGCTCGGTTAGGGGGCTTCAAGAGACCCAGTACTTC. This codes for CASSLGSVRGLQETQYF.

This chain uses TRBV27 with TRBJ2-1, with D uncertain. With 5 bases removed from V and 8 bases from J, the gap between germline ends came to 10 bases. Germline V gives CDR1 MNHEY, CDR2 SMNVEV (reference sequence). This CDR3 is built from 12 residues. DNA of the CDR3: TGTGCCAGCAGTGGAAGGGTGTATGAGCAGTTCTTC. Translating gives CASSGRVYEQFF.

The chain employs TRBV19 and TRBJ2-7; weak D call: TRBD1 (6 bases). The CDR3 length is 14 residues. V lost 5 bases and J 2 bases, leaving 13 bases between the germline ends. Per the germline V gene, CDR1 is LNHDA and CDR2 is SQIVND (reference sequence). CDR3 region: CASSSFAGAYEQYF. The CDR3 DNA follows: TGTGCCAGTAGTTCCTTCGCAGGGGCCTACGAGCAGTACTTC.

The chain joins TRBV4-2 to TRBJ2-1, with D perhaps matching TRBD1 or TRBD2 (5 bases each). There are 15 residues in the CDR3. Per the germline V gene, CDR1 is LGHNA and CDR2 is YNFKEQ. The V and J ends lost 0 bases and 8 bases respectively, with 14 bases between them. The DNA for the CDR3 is TGTGCCAGCAGCCAAGAACGGGGCCGGGCCTATGAGCAGTTCTTC. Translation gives CASSQERGRAYEQFF.

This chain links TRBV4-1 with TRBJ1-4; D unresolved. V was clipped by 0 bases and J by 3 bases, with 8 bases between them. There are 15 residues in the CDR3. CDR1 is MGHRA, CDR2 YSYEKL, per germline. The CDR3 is CASSQEGSANEKLFF. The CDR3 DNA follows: TGCGCCAGCAGCCAAGAGGGGAGCGCTAATGAAAAACTGTTTTTT.

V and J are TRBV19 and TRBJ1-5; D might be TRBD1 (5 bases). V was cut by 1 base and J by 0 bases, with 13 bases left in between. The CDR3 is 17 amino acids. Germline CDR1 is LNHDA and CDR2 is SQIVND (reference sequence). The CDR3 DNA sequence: TGTGCCAGTAGTATAGGATTGGCAGGGAATAGCAATCAGCCCCAGCATTTT. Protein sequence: CASSIGLAGNSNQPQHF.

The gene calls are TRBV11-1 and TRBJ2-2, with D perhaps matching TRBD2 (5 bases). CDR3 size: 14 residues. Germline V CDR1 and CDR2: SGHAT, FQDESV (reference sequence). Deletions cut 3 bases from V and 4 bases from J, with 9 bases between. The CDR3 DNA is TGTGCCAGCAGCTTTGGAGGTTTCACCGGGGAGCTGTTTTTT. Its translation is CASSFGGFTGELFF.

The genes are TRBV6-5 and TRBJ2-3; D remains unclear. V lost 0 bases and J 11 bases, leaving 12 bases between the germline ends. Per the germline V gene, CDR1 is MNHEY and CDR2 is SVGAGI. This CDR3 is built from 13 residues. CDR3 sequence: CASSYSGEKMQYF. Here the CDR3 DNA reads TGTGCCAGCAGTTACTCGGGTGAAAAGATGCAGTATTTT.

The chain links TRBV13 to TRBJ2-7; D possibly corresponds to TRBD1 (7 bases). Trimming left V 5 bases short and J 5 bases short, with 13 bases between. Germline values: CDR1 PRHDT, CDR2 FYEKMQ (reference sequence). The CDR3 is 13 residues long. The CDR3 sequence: CASSPGGFHEQYF. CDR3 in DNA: TGTGCCAGCAGCCCAGGGGGGTTCCACGAGCAGTACTTC.

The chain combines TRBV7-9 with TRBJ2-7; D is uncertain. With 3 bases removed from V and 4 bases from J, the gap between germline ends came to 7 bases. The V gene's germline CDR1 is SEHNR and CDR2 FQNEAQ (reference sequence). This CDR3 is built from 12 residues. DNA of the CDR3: TGTGCCAGCAGCTTTAAATTGTACGAGCAGTACTTC. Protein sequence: CASSFKLYEQYF.

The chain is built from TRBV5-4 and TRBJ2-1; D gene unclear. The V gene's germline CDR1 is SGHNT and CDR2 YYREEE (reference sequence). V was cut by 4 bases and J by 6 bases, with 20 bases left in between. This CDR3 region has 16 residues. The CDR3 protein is CASSLILGPAPNEQFF. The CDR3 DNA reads TGTGCCAGCAGCCTGATTTTGGGCCCAGCGCCCAATGAGCAGTTCTTC.

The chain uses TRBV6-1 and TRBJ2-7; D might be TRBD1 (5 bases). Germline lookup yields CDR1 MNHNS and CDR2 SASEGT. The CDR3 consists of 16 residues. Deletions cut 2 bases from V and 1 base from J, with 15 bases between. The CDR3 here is CASSEILAGLSYEQYF. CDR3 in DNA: TGTGCCAGCAGTGAAATATTGGCAGGGTTATCCTACGAGCAGTACTTC.

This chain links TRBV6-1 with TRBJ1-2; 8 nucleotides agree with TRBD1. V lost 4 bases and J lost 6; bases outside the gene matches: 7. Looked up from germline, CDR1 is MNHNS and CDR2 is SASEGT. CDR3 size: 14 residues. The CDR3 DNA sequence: TGTGCCAGCAGTGCAAACAGGGGGGGAGATGGCTACACCTTC. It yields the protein CASSANRGGDGYTF.

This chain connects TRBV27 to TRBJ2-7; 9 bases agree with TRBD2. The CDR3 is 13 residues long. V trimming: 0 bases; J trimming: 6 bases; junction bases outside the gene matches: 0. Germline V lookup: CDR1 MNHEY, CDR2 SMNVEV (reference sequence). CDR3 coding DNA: TGTGCCAGCAGTTTATCACTAGCGGGCGAGCAGTACTTC. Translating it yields CASSLSLAGEQYF.

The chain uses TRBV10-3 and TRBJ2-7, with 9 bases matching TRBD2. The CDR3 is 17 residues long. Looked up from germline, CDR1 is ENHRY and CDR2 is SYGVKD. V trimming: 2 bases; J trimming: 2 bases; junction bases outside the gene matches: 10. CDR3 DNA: TGTGCCATCAGTGAGCTTGCGGGAGGGCCAACGGCCTACGAGCAGTACTTC. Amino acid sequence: CAISELAGGPTAYEQYF.

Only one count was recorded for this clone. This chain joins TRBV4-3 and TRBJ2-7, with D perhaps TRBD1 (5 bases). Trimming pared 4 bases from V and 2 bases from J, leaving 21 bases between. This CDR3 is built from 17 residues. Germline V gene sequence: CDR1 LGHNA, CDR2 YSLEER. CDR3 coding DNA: TGCGCCAGCAGCCCTACGCCGACAGCTCTGTCTACCTACGAGCAGTACTTC. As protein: CASSPTPTALSTYEQYF.

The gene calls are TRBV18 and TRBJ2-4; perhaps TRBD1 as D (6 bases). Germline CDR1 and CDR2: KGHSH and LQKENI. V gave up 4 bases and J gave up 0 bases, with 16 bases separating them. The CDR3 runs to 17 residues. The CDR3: CASSQVPGHLAKNIQYF. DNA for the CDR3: TGTGCCAGCTCACAAGTCCCGGGACATTTAGCCAAAAACATTCAGTACTTC.

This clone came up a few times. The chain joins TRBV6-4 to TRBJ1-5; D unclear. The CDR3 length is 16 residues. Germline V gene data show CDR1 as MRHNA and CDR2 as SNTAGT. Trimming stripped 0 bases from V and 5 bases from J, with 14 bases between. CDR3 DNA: TGTGCCAGCAGTGACTCGAGACATACGTCCGATCAGCCCCAGCATTTT. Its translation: CASSDSRHTSDQPQHF.

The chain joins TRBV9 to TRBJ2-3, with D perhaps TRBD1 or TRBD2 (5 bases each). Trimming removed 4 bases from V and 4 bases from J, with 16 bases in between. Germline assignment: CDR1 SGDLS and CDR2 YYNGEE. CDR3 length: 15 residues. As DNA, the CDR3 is TGTGCCAGCAGCCGTGTGGGGGAGACCTCAGATACGCAGTATTTT. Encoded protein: CASSRVGETSDTQYF.